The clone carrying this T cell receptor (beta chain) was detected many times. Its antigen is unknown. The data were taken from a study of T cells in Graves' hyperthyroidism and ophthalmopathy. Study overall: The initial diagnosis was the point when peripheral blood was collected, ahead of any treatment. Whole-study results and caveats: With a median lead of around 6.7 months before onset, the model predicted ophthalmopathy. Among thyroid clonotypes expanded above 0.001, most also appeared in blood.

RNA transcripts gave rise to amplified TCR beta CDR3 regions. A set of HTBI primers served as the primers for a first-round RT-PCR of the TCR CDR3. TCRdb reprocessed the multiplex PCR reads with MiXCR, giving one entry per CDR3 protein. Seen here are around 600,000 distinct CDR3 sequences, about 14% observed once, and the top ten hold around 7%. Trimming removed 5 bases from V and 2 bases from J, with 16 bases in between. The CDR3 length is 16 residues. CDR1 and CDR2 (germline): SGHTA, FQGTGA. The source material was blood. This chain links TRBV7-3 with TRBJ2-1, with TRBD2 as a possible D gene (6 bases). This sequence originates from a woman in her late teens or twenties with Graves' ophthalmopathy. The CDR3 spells CASSDAGRQPYNEQFF. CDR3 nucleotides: TGTGCCAGCAGCGATGCGGGGCGGCAGCCCTACAATGAGCAGTTCTTC.